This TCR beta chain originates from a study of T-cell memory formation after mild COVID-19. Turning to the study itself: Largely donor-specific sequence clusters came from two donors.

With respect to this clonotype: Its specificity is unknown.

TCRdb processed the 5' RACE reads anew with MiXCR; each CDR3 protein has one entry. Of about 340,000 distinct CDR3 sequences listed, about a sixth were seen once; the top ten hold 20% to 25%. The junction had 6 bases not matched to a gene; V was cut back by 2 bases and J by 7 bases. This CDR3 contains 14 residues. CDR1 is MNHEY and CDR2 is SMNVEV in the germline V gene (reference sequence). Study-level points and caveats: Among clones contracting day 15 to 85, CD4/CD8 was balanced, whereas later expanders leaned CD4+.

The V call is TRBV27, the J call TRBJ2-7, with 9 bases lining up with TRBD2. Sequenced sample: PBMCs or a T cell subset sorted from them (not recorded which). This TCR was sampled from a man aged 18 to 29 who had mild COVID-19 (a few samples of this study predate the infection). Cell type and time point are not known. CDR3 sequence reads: CASSLIAGVREQYF. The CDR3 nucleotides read TGTGCCAGCAGTTTAATAGCGGGGGTTAGGGAGCAGTACTTC.